This paragraph covers one T cell receptor beta chain sequence. The CDR3 runs 14 residues. The V gene's germline CDR1 is SGHAT and CDR2 FQNNGV. V lost 5 bases and J 7 bases, leaving 15 bases between the germline ends. This entry belongs to a study of blood T cell repertoires in COVID-19. At the level of the study: Acute-phase and convalescent COVID-19 samples originated in the United States, Italy and Spain. Sample material is recorded as cDNA or gDNA derived from T cells, B-cell-depleted T cells, or PBMCs.

Per the original methods: The assay estimated nucleated cells by amplifying reference gene primers. Profiling relied on immunoSEQ multiplex PCR, and the TCRdb table lists in-frame clones only, not all of them. V and J calls and clone size follow that table, whereas D and trimming were derived from the DNA. The repertoire includes about 150,000 clones, about 89% of them detected once, and roughly 0.51% sits in the top ten. The receptor was isolated from a man aged 45 to 65 with acute or convalescent COVID-19. The chain links TRBV11-2 to TRBJ2-1, with a possible D match to TRBD1 (5 bases). The sample comprised peripheral blood. CDR3 DNA: TGTGCCAGCAGCCCCCACGGCAAGGGGAATGAGCAGTTCTTC. This codes for CASSPHGKGNEQFF.